These T cell receptor beta chains were read from a single sample in a study of a mutant IDH1 vaccine in newly diagnosed glioma. Their antigens remain unidentified. The table came from immunoSEQ multiplex PCR; TCRdb's copy has only in-frame clones and leaves some out. Here the sample spans about 56,000 clones, around 83% being singletons. The specimen comprised PBMCs, sampled from a glioma patient whose treatment included an IDH1 peptide vaccine. The receptors originated from a woman aged 50 to 60 with glioma. Both conserved end residues are part of each CDR3. A D gene is named only where the DNA matches it firmly. Clone size appears in some rows only: once, few, many, or a class for an expanded clone.

J: TRBJ1-6
D: NA
size: NA
V: TRBV5-1
DNA: TGCGCCAGCAGCTTGGTAGTCCAGAGGAGCTCCTATAATTCACCCCTCCACTTT
CDR3: CASSLVVQRSSYNSPLHF

J: TRBJ2-7
D: NA
size: NA
V: TRBV7-9
DNA: TGTGCCAGCAGCGCTGCCGGGAACTACGAGCAGTACTTC
CDR3: CASSAAGNYEQYF

J: TRBJ2-1
D: NA
size: NA
V: TRBV18
DNA: TGTGCCAGCTCACCAAACGCAGGCGCCTCCTACAATGAGCAGTTCTTC
CDR3: CASSPNAGASYNEQFF

J: TRBJ2-3
D: TRBD2
size: NA
V: TRBV14
DNA: TGTGCCAGCCAACGACTAGCGGGGGGTCGGGACACAGATACGCAGTATTTT
CDR3: CASQRLAGGRDTDTQYF

J: TRBJ2-5
D: TRBD2
size: NA
V: TRBV4-1
DNA: TGCGCCAGCAGCCTAAAACCCGGGACTAGCGGGGGGCCTCAAGAGACCCAGTACTTC
CDR3: CASSLKPGTSGGPQETQYF

J: TRBJ1-5
D: NA
size: NA
V: TRBV6-5
DNA: TGTGCCAGCAGTACCCTTAGCAATCAGCCCCAGCATTTT
CDR3: CASSTLSNQPQHF

J: TRBJ1-1
D: NA
size: NA
V: TRBV5-5
DNA: TGTGCCAGCAGCTTGTTGCTTAACACTGAAGCTTTCTTT
CDR3: CASSLLLNTEAFF

J: TRBJ2-2
D: NA
size: NA
V: TRBV28
DNA: TGTGCCAGCAGTCCCTCGAGGGGAATGAACACCGGGGAGCTGTTTTTT
CDR3: CASSPSRGMNTGELFF

J: TRBJ1-5
D: TRBD1
size: NA
V: TRBV19
DNA: TGTGCCAGCAGAACGGGACAGAGCAATCAGCCCCAGCATTTT
CDR3: CASRTGQSNQPQHF

J: TRBJ2-7
D: NA
size: NA
V: TRBV6-1
DNA: TGTGCCAGCAGAGGATTGGGGGTACCCTCCTACGAGCAGTACTTC
CDR3: CASRGLGVPSYEQYF

J: TRBJ2-7
D: TRBD1
size: NA
V: TRBV6-5
DNA: TGTGCCAGCACCGACAGGGGCTACGAGCAGTACTTC
CDR3: CASTDRGYEQYF

J: TRBJ1-6
D: TRBD1
size: NA
V: TRBV5-1
DNA: TGCGCCAGCAGCTCGTCCGGGACAGGGGAGGCACCCCTCCACTTT
CDR3: CASSSSGTGEAPLHF

J: TRBJ1-1
D: NA
size: few
V: TRBV4-1
DNA: TGCGCCAGCAGCCAAGATTTTGGCGTGACGACTGAAGCTTTCTTT
CDR3: CASSQDFGVTTEAFF

J: TRBJ2-5
D: NA
size: once
V: TRBV7-9
DNA: TGTGCCAGCAGCCCAGGACTTAGGGGCCAAGAGACCCAGTACTTC
CDR3: CASSPGLRGQETQYF

J: TRBJ1-6
D: TRBD1
size: few
V: TRBV7-2
DNA: TGTGCCAGCAGTATCCGGGACAGTAATTCACCCCTCCACTTT
CDR3: CASSIRDSNSPLHF

J: TRBJ2-3
D: NA
size: NA
V: TRBV29-1
DNA: TGCAGCGTTGAAGTCGTTTCGGACAGAGGCACAGATACGCAGTATTTT
CDR3: CSVEVVSDRGTDTQYF

J: TRBJ2-2
D: NA
size: NA
V: TRBV5-1
DNA: TGCGCCAGCAGCCCCGGTCACACCGGGGAGCTGTTTTTT
CDR3: CASSPGHTGELFF

J: TRBJ2-5
D: NA
size: NA
V: TRBV6-5
DNA: TGTGCCAGCAGTTACGAGGCGGGACAGTACCAAGAGACCCAGTACTTC
CDR3: CASSYEAGQYQETQYF

J: TRBJ2-3
D: NA
size: NA
V: TRBV15
DNA: TGTGCCACCAGCAGAGACGGGGGCACAGATACGCAGTATTTT
CDR3: CATSRDGGTDTQYF

J: TRBJ2-3
D: TRBD2
size: NA
V: TRBV29-1
DNA: TGCAGCGCTGAAGGTAGCGGGGGTACAGATACGCAGTATTTT
CDR3: CSAEGSGGTDTQYF

J: TRBJ2-5
D: NA
size: NA
V: TRBV30
DNA: TGTGCCGCCTCGGCGGCGGACCAAGAGACCCAGTACTTC
CDR3: CAASAADQETQYF

J: TRBJ1-4
D: NA
size: NA
V: TRBV2
DNA: TGTGCCAGCAGTGGAGGGGCACTAAATGAAAAACTGTTTTTT
CDR3: CASSGGALNEKLFF

J: TRBJ1-1
D: NA
size: NA
V: TRBV13
DNA: TGTGCCAGCAGCGGAGATCAGGGTAGGTCCACTGAAGCTTTCTTT
CDR3: CASSGDQGRSTEAFF

J: TRBJ2-3
D: TRBD2
size: NA
V: TRBV5-1
DNA: TGCGCCAGCAGCTCCCGACTAGCGGGGGGCCCTGATACGCAGTATTTT
CDR3: CASSSRLAGGPDTQYF

J: TRBJ2-7
D: TRBD1
size: NA
V: TRBV5-1
DNA: TGCGCCAGCAGCTCTGGACAGGGCCCCTACGAGCAGTACTTC
CDR3: CASSSGQGPYEQYF

J: TRBJ1-3
D: NA
size: NA
V: TRBV5-6
DNA: TGTGCCAGCAGTTACGACAGCTCTGGAAACACCATATATTTT
CDR3: CASSYDSSGNTIYF

J: TRBJ1-2
D: NA
size: NA
V: TRBV7-2
DNA: TGTGCCAGCAGCTTGGGACCGCAAAACTATGGCTACACCTTC
CDR3: CASSLGPQNYGYTF

J: TRBJ2-7
D: TRBD1
size: NA
V: TRBV6-6
DNA: TGTGCCAGCCTCAAGACAGGGGCCCACTACGAGCAGTACTTC
CDR3: CASLKTGAHYEQYF

J: TRBJ2-7
D: NA
size: NA
V: TRBV5-5
DNA: TGTGCCAGCAGCTCGGAGGCACACTCCTACGAGCAGTACTTC
CDR3: CASSSEAHSYEQYF

J: TRBJ1-2
D: NA
size: NA
V: TRBV5-4
DNA: TGTGCCAGCAGCTTGGCCGGGAGGGAGGGCTATGGCTACACCTTC
CDR3: CASSLAGREGYGYTF

J: TRBJ1-1
D: NA
size: few
V: TRBV7-3
DNA: TGTGCCAGCAGCACAGACACTTACACTGAAGCTTTCTTT
CDR3: CASSTDTYTEAFF

J: TRBJ2-6
D: NA
size: NA
V: TRBV5-1
DNA: TGCGCCAGCAGACCAGGGCCGAGCTCTGGGGCCAACGTCCTGACTTTC
CDR3: CASRPGPSSGANVLTF

J: TRBJ1-4
D: NA
size: NA
V: TRBV18
DNA: TGTGCCAGCTCACCGAGGGGGACTAATGAAAAACTGTTTTTT
CDR3: CASSPRGTNEKLFF

J: TRBJ1-2
D: NA
size: few
V: TRBV19
DNA: TGTGCCAGTACCCTCGGGGGGGGGAGAGGCTACACCTTC
CDR3: CASTLGGGRGYTF

J: TRBJ2-1
D: NA
size: NA
V: TRBV27
DNA: TGTGCCAGCAGCCTGCAGGGGCGAAGTGAGCAGTTCTTC
CDR3: CASSLQGRSEQFF

J: TRBJ1-1
D: NA
size: NA
V: TRBV19
DNA: TGTGCCAGTAGTATTACGGGCGTAGGGGCAGCTTTCTTT
CDR3: CASSITGVGAAFF

J: TRBJ2-3
D: TRBD2
size: NA
V: TRBV9
DNA: TGTGCCAGCAGCGTATATGGTAGCGGGGCCGCAGATACGCAGTATTTT
CDR3: CASSVYGSGAADTQYF

J: TRBJ2-2
D: TRBD2
size: NA
V: TRBV19
DNA: TGTGCCAGTAGTTTTGGGACTAGCGGGGCCGCGAACACCGGGGAGCTGTTTTTT
CDR3: CASSFGTSGAANTGELFF

J: TRBJ1-2
D: NA
size: NA
V: TRBV19
DNA: TGTGCCAGCACACAGGGATACTATGGCTACACCTTC
CDR3: CASTQGYYGYTF

J: TRBJ1-3
D: TRBD1
size: NA
V: TRBV6-1
DNA: TGTGCCAGCAGTGTGGACAGGGGCTCTGGAAACACCATATATTTT
CDR3: CASSVDRGSGNTIYF

J: TRBJ2-5
D: TRBD2
size: NA
V: TRBV11-2
DNA: TGTGCCAGCAGCAAAGGACTAGCGGGGAACCAAGAGACCCAGTACTTC
CDR3: CASSKGLAGNQETQYF

J: TRBJ2-2
D: NA
size: NA
V: TRBV5-6
DNA: TGTGCCAGCAGCTTGTCTACCGGGGAGCTGTTTTTT
CDR3: CASSLSTGELFF

J: TRBJ2-7
D: TRBD1
size: once
V: TRBV27
DNA: TGTGCCAGCAGTTCCACAGGGGGCGGCGACGAGCAGTACTTC
CDR3: CASSSTGGGDEQYF

J: TRBJ1-3
D: NA
size: NA
V: TRBV5-1
DNA: TGCGCCAGCAGCTTGAGGCAGAGAACCAACTCTGGAAACACCATATATTTT
CDR3: CASSLRQRTNSGNTIYF

J: TRBJ2-2
D: NA
size: NA
V: TRBV11-2
DNA: TGTGCCAGCAGCCCGTTGGGGGCGAACGGGGAGCTGTTTTTT
CDR3: CASSPLGANGELFF

J: TRBJ1-4
D: NA
size: NA
V: TRBV10-3
DNA: TGTGCCATCAGTGTGACAGCAACTAATGAAAAACTGTTTTTT
CDR3: CAISVTATNEKLFF

J: TRBJ1-5
D: NA
size: few
V: TRBV25-1
DNA: TGTGCCAGCAGTGGGGCGGGCAATCAGCCCCAGCATTTT
CDR3: CASSGAGNQPQHF

J: TRBJ1-5
D: NA
size: once
V: TRBV19
DNA: TGTGCCACAACAGACAGATATAGCAATCAGCCCCAGCATTTT
CDR3: CATTDRYSNQPQHF

J: TRBJ2-5
D: TRBD1
size: NA
V: TRBV19
DNA: TGTGCCAGTAGTATTGGCCAGGGGGCTGAGACCCAGTACTTC
CDR3: CASSIGQGAETQYF

J: TRBJ2-2
D: TRBD1
size: NA
V: TRBV5-8
DNA: TGTGCCAGCAGCAAAGGACAGGGAAAGGGCACTACCGGGGAGCTGTTTTTT
CDR3: CASSKGQGKGTTGELFF

J: TRBJ1-2
D: NA
size: NA
V: TRBV5-1
DNA: TGCGCCAGCAGCTTGAGGCTTCCTACCAGTCCTAACTATGGCTACACCTTC
CDR3: CASSLRLPTSPNYGYTF

J: TRBJ1-1
D: TRBD1
size: once
V: TRBV2
DNA: TGTGCCAGCAGTGAAGTGACAGGGGCGAACACTGAAGCTTTCTTT
CDR3: CASSEVTGANTEAFF

J: TRBJ2-5
D: NA
size: NA
V: TRBV5-4
DNA: TGTGCCAGCAGCTTGGCCGGAGGGGGCGAGGAGACCCAGTACTTC
CDR3: CASSLAGGGEETQYF

J: TRBJ2-7
D: TRBD1
size: few
V: TRBV2
DNA: TGTGCCAGCAGTGAAGCAGGTACAGGGGTCGAGCAGTACTTC
CDR3: CASSEAGTGVEQYF

J: TRBJ1-6
D: NA
size: NA
V: TRBV7-5
DNA: TGTGCCAGAAGCCTTGACAGGGGGTTTTACTCACCCCTCCACTTT
CDR3: CARSLDRGFYSPLHF

J: TRBJ2-2
D: NA
size: NA
V: TRBV4-2
DNA: TGTGCCAGCAGCCAAGATCGGTACACCGGGGAGCTGTTTTTT
CDR3: CASSQDRYTGELFF

J: TRBJ2-1
D: TRBD1
size: NA
V: TRBV5-1
DNA: TGCGCCAGCAGCTCTCGGACAGGGGGGTCCTACAATGAGCAGTTCTTC
CDR3: CASSSRTGGSYNEQFF